The clone carrying this TCR beta chain occurred many times. The antigen remains undetermined. V was cut by 5 bases and J by 7 bases, with 18 bases left in between. This CDR3 contains 15 residues. The germline V gene has CDR1 MNHNY and CDR2 SVGAGI (reference sequence). As for time point: patch test 1, 2 weeks after DPC sensitization. Treatment in this sample: therapeutic diphenylcyclopropenone sensitization with weekly scalp DPC. TCRdb re-analysed the RACE reads in MiXCR, keeping a single row per CDR3 protein. The sample yields just under 350,000 distinct CDR3 sequences, under 9% seen once. The data stem from a study of human T cells and chemical hapten exposure. Study-level information: The sensitizer, 2% DPC, was used on about 2 cm by about 2 cm of upper inner arm skin. Patch testing was performed with 0.01% DPC on the upper back, with reading at 6 days. Overall study results and limits: Counts of TCRs above 1 in 1000 frequency stayed unchanged with DPC sensitization.

Sequencing used whole blood, obtained in connection with sensitization to the hapten diphenylcyclopropenone (DPC). The receptor was isolated from a woman younger than 30 with alopecia areata. Some clones in this sample may be carry-over from other donors' samples. The chain joins TRBV6-6 to TRBJ2-1; perhaps TRBD2 as D (5 bases). The CDR3 sequence: CASSGTESSGNEQFF. Here the CDR3 DNA reads TGTGCCAGCAGTGGTACGGAGTCGTCGGGGAATGAGCAGTTCTTC.